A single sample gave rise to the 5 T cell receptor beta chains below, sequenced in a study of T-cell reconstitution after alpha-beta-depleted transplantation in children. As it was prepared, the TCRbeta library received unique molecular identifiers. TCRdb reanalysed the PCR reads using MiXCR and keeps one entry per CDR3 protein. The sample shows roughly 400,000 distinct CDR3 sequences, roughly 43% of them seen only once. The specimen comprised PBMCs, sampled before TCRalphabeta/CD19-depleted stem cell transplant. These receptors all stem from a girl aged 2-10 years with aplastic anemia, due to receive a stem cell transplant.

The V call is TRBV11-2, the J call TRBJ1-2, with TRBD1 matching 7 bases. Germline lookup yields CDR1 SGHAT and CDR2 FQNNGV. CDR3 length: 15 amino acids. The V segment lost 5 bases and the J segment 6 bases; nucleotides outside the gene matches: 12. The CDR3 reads CASSAEGRGSDGYTF. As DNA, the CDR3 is TGTGCCAGCAGCGCAGAGGGCAGGGGGAGTGATGGCTACACCTTC.

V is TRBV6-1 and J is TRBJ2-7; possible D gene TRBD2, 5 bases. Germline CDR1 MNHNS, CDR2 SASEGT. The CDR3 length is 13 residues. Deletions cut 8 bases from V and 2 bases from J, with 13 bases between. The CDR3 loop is CASVRPGTYEQYF. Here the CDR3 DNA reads TGTGCCAGCGTACGGCCGGGAACCTACGAGCAGTACTTC.

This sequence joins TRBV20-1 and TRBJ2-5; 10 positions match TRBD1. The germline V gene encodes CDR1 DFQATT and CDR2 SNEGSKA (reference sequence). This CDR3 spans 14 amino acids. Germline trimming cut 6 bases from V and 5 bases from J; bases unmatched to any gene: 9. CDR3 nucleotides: TGCAGTGCAGAACCGGGACAGGGGTACGAGACCCAGTACTTC. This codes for CSAEPGQGYETQYF.

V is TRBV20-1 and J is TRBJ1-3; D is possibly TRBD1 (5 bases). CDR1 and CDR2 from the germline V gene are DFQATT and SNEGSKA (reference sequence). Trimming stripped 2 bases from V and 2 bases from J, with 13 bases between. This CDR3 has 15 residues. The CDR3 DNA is TGCAGTGCTAGAAGGGGACTCCAGGCTGGAAACACCATATATTTT. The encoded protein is CSARRGLQAGNTIYF.

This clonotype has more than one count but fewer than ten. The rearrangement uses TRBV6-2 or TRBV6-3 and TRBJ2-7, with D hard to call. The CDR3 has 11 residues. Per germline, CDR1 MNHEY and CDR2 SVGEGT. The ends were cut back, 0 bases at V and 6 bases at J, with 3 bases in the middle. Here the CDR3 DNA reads TGTGCCAGCAGTTACTCGAGCGAGCAGTACTTC. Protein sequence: CASSYSSEQYF.